The entry that follows covers one TCR beta chain sequence. This entry comes from a study of blood T cells in healthy people across ages. Germline values: CDR1 SNHLY, CDR2 FYNNEI. V was shortened by 10 bases and J by 4 bases, with 16 bases between the two germline ends. The CDR3 spans 13 residues. For the second PCR, which ran for roughly 7 to 11 cycles, a sample-barcoded 5' primer and a J-beta primer mix were used. Each CDR3 protein gets one entry after TCRdb re-called the 5' RACE reads with MiXCR. The sample holds roughly 1,800,000 distinct CDR3 sequences, around 50% seen once. The genes are TRBV2 and TRBJ2-5; either TRBD1 or TRBD2 may fit D (5 bases each). The specimen was blood. The receptor was derived from a woman between 40 and 55 years old in good health. The CDR3 region is CATAVGGGETQYF. In DNA form, the CDR3 reads TGTGCCACCGCGGTTGGTGGGGGAGAGACCCAGTACTTC.